What follows is one T cell receptor beta chain and its context. The sample belongs to a study of blood T cell repertoires in COVID-19. For the study at large: Whether acute or convalescent, the COVID-19 samples came from the United States, Italy and Spain. PBMCs, B-cell-depleted T cells, or T cells provided the cDNA or gDNA that made up the material.

Trimming took 6 bases from V and 6 from J, leaving 12 bases between them. The CDR3 is 13 amino acids. Germline lookup yields CDR1 MNHEY and CDR2 SVGAGI. In the study's own analysis: Scientists estimated how many nucleated cells there were by amplifying reference gene primers. Sequencing used immunoSEQ multiplex PCR; TCRdb keeps in-frame clones, though not all of them. From that table come the V and J calls and clone size; the DNA was used to work out D and trimming. The sample lists 300,000 to 400,000 clones, 85% occurring once. This TCR was sampled from a woman aged 30 to 39 who had been exposed to COVID-19. The rearrangement uses TRBV6-5 and TRBJ1-5, with D possibly matching TRBD1 (5 bases). Input material: PBMCs or T cells enriched from blood (not recorded which). The CDR3 loop reads CASRTDSGQPQHF. In DNA, the CDR3 is TGTGCCAGCAGGACAGATTCGGGTCAGCCCCAGCATTTT.